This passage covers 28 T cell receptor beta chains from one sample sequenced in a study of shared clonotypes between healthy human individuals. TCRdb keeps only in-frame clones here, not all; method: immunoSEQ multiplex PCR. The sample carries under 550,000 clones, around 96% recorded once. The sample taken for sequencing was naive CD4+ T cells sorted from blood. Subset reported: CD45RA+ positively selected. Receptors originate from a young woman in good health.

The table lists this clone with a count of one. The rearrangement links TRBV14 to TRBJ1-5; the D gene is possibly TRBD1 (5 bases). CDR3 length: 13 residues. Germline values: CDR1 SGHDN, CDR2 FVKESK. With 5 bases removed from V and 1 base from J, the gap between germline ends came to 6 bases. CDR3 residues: CASSRDSNQPQHF. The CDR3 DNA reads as TGTGCCAGCAGCAGGGACAGCAATCAGCCCCAGCATTTT.

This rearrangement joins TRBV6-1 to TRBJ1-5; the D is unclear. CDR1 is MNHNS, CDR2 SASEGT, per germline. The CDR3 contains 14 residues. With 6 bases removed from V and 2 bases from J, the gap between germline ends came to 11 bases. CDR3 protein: CASSVDMGNQPQHF. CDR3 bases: TGTGCCAGCAGCGTAGATATGGGCAATCAGCCCCAGCATTTT.

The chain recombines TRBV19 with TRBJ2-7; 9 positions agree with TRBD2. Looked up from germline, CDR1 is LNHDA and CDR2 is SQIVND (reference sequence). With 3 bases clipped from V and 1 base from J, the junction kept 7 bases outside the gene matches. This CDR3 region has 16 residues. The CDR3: CASSIASGNPSYEQYF. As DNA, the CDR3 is TGTGCCAGTAGTATCGCTAGCGGGAACCCTTCCTACGAGCAGTACTTC.

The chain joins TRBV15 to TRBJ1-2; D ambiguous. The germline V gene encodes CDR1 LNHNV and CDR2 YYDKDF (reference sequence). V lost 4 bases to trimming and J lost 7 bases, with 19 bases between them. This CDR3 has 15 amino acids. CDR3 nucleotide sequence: TGTGCCACCAGCAATTCGTGGCAGCCCCCCAGTGGCTACACCTTC. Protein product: CATSNSWQPPSGYTF.

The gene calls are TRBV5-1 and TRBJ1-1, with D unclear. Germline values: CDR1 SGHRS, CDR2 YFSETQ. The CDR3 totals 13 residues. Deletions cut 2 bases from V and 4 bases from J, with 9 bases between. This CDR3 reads CASSLEPTTEAFF. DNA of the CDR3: TGCGCCAGCAGCTTAGAACCGACCACTGAAGCTTTCTTT.

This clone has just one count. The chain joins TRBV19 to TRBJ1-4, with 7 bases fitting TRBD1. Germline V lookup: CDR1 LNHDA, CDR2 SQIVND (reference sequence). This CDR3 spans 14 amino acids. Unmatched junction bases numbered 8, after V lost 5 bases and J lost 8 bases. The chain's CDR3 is CASSRGTVREKLFF. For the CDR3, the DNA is TGTGCCAGTAGTCGGGGGACAGTGAGGGAAAAACTGTTTTTT.

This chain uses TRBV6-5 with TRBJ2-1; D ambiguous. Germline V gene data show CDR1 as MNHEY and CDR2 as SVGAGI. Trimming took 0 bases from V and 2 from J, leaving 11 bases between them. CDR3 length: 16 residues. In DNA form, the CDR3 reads TGTGCCAGCAGTTACTCGACCCTAAGGACCTACAATGAGCAGTTCTTC. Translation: CASSYSTLRTYNEQFF.

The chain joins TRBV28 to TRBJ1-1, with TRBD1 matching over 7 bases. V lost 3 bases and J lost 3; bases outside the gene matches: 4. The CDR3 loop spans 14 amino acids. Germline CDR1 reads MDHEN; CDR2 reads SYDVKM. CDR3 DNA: TGTGCCAGCAGTTTCCCAGGGGGAGACACTGAAGCTTTCTTT. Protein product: CASSFPGGDTEAFF.

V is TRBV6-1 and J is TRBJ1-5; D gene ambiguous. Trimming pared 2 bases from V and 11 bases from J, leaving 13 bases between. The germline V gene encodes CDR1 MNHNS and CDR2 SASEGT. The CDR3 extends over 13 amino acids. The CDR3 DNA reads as TGTGCCAGCAGTGAACAGGAGGGTACTACCCAGCATTTT. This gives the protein CASSEQEGTTQHF.

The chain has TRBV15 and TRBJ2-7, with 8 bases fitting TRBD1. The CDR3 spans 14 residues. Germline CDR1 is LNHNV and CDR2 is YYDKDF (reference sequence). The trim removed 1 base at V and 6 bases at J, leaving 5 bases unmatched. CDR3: CATSRGTGSGEQYF. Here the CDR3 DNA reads TGTGCCACCAGCAGAGGGACAGGGTCTGGCGAGCAGTACTTC.

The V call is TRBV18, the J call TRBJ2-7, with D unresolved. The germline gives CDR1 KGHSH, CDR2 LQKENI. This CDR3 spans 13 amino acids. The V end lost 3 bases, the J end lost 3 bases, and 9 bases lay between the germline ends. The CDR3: CASSPALSYEQYF. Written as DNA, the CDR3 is TGTGCCAGCTCACCGGCCTTGAGCTACGAGCAGTACTTC.

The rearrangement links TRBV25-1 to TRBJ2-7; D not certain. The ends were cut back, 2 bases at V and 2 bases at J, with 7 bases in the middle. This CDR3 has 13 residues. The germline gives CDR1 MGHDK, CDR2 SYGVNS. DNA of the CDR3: TGTGCCAGCAGTGAAGTGAATGCCTACGAGCAGTACTTC. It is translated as CASSEVNAYEQYF.

CDR3 sequence reads: CASSPWTIFTQYF. CDR3 DNA: TGTGCCAGCAGCCCCTGGACTATTTTTACGCAGTATTTT. The V gene is TRBV7-9, the J gene TRBJ2-3, with a weak D call TRBD2 (6 bases). Germline CDR1 reads SEHNR; CDR2 reads FQNEAQ (reference sequence). V lost 5 bases and J lost 8, with 14 bases in between. CDR3 length: 13 residues.

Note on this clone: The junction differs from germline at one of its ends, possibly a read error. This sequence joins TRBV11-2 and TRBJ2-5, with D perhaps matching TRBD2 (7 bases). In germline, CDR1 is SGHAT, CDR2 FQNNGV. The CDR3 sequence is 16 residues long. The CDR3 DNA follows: TGTGCCAGCAGCATAGGGGGGGGAGTGATCCGAGAGGCCCAGTACTTC. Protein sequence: CASSIGGGVIREAQYF.

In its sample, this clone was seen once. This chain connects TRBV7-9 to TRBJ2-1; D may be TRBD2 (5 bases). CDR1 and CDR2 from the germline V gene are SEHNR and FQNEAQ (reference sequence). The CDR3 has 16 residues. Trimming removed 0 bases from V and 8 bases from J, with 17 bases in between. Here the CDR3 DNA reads TGTGCCAGCAGCTTAGCGTCGGGGAGCGAAGGCGATGAGCAGTTCTTC. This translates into CASSLASGSEGDEQFF.

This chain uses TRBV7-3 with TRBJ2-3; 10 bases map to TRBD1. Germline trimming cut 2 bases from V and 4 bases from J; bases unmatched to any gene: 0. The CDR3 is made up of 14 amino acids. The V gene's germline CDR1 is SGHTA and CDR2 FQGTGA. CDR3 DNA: TGTGCCAGCAGCTTAGGGACAGGGGCAGATACGCAGTATTTT. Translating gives CASSLGTGADTQYF.

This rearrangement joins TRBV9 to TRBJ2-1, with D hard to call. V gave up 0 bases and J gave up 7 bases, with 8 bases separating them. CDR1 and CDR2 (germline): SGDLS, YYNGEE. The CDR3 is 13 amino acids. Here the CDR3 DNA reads TGTGCCAGCAGCGTAGGGGGTAGGAATGAGCAGTTCTTC. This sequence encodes CASSVGGRNEQFF.

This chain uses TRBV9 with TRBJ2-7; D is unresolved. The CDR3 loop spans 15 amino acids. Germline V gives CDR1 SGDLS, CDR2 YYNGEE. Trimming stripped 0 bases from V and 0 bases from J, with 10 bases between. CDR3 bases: TGTGCCAGCAGCGTAGCGGTATCCGACTCCTACGAGCAGTACTTC. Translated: CASSVAVSDSYEQYF.

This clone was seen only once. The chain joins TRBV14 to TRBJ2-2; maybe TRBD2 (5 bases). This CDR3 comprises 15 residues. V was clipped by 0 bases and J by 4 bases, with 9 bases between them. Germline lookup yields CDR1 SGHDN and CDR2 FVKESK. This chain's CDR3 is CASSQEFAGTGELFF. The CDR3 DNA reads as TGTGCCAGCAGCCAAGAATTTGCGGGCACCGGGGAGCTGTTTTTT.

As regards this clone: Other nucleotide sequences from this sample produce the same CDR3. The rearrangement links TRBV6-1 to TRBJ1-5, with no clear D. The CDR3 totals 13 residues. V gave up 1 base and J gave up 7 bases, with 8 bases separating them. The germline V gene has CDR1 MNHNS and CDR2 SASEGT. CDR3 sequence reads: CASSEDGEQPQHF. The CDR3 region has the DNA TGTGCCAGCAGTGAAGATGGGGAACAGCCCCAGCATTTT.

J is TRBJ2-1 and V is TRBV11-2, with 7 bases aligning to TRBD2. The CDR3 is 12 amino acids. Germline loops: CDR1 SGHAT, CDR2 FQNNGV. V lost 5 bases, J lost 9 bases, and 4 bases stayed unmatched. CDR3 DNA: TGTGCCAGCAGCCAAGGACTAGTTGAGCAGTTCTTC. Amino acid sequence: CASSQGLVEQFF.

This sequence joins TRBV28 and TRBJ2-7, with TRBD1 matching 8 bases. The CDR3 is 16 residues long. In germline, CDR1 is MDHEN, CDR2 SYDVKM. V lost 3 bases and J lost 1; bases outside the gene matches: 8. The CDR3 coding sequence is TGTGCCAGCAGTTTGGAAGACAGGGGCCTTTCCTACGAGCAGTACTTC. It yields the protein CASSLEDRGLSYEQYF.

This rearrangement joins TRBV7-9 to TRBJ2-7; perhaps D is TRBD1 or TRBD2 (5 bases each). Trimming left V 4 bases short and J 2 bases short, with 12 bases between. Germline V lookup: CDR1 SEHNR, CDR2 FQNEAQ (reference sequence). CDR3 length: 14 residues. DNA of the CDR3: TGTGCCAGCAGCTCGGCTCAGGGACCCTACGAGCAGTACTTC. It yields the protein CASSSAQGPYEQYF.

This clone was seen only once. CDR3 nucleotides: TGTGCCAGCAGTCGGACAGCCGCCCGGGCAAGTGAGCAGTTCTTC. This encodes CASSRTAARASEQFF. This sequence joins TRBV2 and TRBJ2-1, with TRBD1 as a possible D gene (6 bases). This CDR3 spans 15 amino acids. Germline values: CDR1 SNHLY, CDR2 FYNNEI. Deletions cut 5 bases from V and 9 bases from J, with 20 bases between.

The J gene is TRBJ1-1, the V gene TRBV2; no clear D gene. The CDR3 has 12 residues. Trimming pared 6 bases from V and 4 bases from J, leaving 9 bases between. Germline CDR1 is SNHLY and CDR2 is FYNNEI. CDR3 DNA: TGTGCCAGCAGGAGGGAGGCCACTGAAGCTTTCTTT. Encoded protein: CASRREATEAFF.

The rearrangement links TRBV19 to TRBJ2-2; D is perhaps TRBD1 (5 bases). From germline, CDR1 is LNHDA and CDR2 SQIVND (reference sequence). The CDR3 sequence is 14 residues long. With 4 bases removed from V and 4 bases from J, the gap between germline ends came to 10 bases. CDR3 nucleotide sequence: TGTGCCAGTAGTAGGCAGGGAAGCACCGGGGAGCTGTTTTTT. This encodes CASSRQGSTGELFF.

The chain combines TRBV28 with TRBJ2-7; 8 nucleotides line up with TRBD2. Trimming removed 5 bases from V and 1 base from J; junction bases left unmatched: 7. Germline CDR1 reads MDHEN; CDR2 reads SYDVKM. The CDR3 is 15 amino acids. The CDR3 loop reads CASSPGGVGSYEQYF. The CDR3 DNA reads TGTGCCAGCAGTCCCGGGGGGGTAGGGTCCTACGAGCAGTACTTC.

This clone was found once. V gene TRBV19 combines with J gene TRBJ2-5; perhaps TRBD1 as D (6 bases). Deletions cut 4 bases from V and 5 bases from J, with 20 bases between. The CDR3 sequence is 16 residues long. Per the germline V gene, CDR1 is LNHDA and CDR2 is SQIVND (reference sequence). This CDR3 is CASSRHWTAWEETQYF. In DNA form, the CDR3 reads TGTGCCAGTAGTAGACACTGGACAGCCTGGGAGGAGACCCAGTACTTC. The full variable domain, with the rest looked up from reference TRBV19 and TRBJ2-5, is DGGITQSPKYLFRKEGQNVTLSCEQNLNHDAMYWYRQDPGQGLRLIYYSQIVNDFQKGDIAEGYSVSREKKESFPLTVTSAQKNPTAFYLCASSRHWTAWEETQYFGPGTRLLVL.